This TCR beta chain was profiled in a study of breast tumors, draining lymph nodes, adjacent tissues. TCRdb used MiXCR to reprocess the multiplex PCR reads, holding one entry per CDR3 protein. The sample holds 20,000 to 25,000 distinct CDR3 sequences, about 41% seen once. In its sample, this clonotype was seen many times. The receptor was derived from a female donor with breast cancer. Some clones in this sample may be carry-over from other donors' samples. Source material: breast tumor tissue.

CDR3 residues: CASSQLRLAEYNEQFF. DNA for the CDR3: TGCGCCAGCAGCCAATTGCGACTAGCGGAATACAATGAGCAGTTCTTC. The chain combines TRBV5-1 with TRBJ2-1, with 9 bases matching TRBD2. J gave up 4 bases and V 4 bases, and 9 bases lay outside the gene matches. The CDR3 is 16 residues long. From germline, CDR1 is SGHRS and CDR2 YFSETQ.